The 7 T cell receptor beta chains listed next were all sequenced from one sample in a study of beta chain features in type 1 diabetes. The investigators reverse transcribed all of the isolated RNA, so they sequenced expressed TCRB transcripts. Sequenced by immunoSEQ multiplex PCR; TCRdb stores in-frame clones only, minus some. The sample shows about 300,000 clones, 8% of them seen only once. The sample taken for sequencing was central memory CD4+ T cells from blood. The origin of the receptors is a woman younger than 35 in good health.

The chain links TRBV18 to TRBJ2-5; 7 nucleotides agree with TRBD2. The length of the CDR3 is 12 residues. In germline, CDR1 is KGHSH, CDR2 LQKENI. J gave up 4 bases and V 8 bases, and 4 bases lay outside the gene matches. In DNA form, the CDR3 reads TGTGCCAGCCGGGGAGGGACAGAGACCCAGTACTTC. Translation gives CASRGGTETQYF.

This clone was observed a handful of times. V is TRBV5-1 and J is TRBJ1-1, with 7 bases that match TRBD1. The J segment lost 1 base and the V segment lost 3 bases, leaving 6 bases of the junction unmatched. The germline gives CDR1 SGHRS, CDR2 YFSETQ. CDR3 length: 15 amino acids. Here the CDR3 reads CASSSPDRTNTEAFF. For the CDR3, the DNA is TGCGCCAGCAGCTCCCCGGACAGGACGAACACTGAAGCTTTCTTT.

The sample holds many counts of this clone. V and J are TRBV7-9 and TRBJ2-7, with TRBD1 matching 9 bases. This CDR3 spans 15 amino acids. V shed 3 bases and J 6 bases; nucleotides not matched to a gene: 9. Looked up from germline, CDR1 is SEHNR and CDR2 is FQNEAQ (reference sequence). In DNA, the CDR3 is TGTGCCAGCAGCTTCGCGGGACAGGGATTAGGCGAGCAGTACTTC. Encoded protein: CASSFAGQGLGEQYF.

In its sample, this clone was seen a few times. The chain is built from TRBV6-5 and TRBJ1-2; D possibly corresponds to TRBD1 (5 bases). The CDR3 loop spans 14 amino acids. Trimming stripped 0 bases from V and 6 bases from J, with 11 bases between. Germline V gives CDR1 MNHEY, CDR2 SVGAGI. CDR3 loop: CASSYSDSEDGYTF. CDR3 in DNA: TGTGCCAGCAGTTACTCCGACAGTGAGGATGGCTACACCTTC.

The V and J genes are TRBV15 and TRBJ2-4, with D possibly TRBD2 on 5 matching bases. The CDR3 covers 15 residues. Trimming took 0 bases from V and 6 from J, leaving 12 bases between them. The germline CDR1 and CDR2 sequences are LNHNV and YYDKDF (reference sequence). The CDR3 nucleotides read TGTGCCACCAGCAGAGATAAGAATGCGGGAAACATTCAGTACTTC. Encoded protein: CATSRDKNAGNIQYF.

This clone was detected a few times. The V call is TRBV5-1, the J call TRBJ2-1, with D perhaps matching TRBD1 (5 bases). This CDR3 has 15 residues. V lost 4 bases and J lost 6, with 17 bases in between. CDR1 SGHRS and CDR2 YFSETQ come from the germline V gene. CDR3 region: CASSQQVLTANEQFF. The CDR3 DNA sequence: TGCGCCAGCAGCCAACAGGTTCTGACCGCCAATGAGCAGTTCTTC.

This clone was observed many times. The chain uses TRBV12-5 and TRBJ2-2; 9 bases agree with TRBD1. This CDR3 has 16 residues. After removal of 3 bases from V and 2 bases from J, the junction contained 4 bases not matched to a gene. CDR1 is LGHNT, CDR2 FRNRAP, per germline. The CDR3 here is CASGLRTGDNTGELFF. The CDR3 DNA reads as TGTGCTAGTGGTTTACGGACAGGGGATAACACCGGGGAGCTGTTTTTT.